The present T cell receptor (beta chain) was sequenced within a study of blood T cells in healthy people across ages. This CDR3 comprises 12 residues. CDR1 is DFQATT, CDR2 SNEGSKA, per germline (reference sequence). The V end lost 0 bases, the J end lost 3 bases, and 6 bases lay between the germline ends. The sample holds many counts of this clonotype. Its matching antigen is unknown. The authors drew about 9.9 milliliters of peripheral blood from each donor. A second PCR, run for about 6 to 11 cycles, used a sample-barcoded 5' primer plus a J-beta primer mix. TCRdb reprocessed the 5' RACE reads with MiXCR, giving one entry per CDR3 protein. The table records 1,100,000 or so distinct CDR3 sequences, 35% to 50% of them present only once. Points from the study as a whole: Fewer expanded clones and more diversity marked long-lived versus aged donors. Nothing was known about donor CMV status, and this possibly confounded expanded clonotype changes. Per million T cells, the diversity of TCR beta decreased roughly linearly as age advanced.

The sequenced material came from blood. This sequence joins TRBV20-1 and TRBJ2-7, with D unclear. The sequence came from a woman aged 55-75 years in good health. This CDR3 reads CSARDDGYEQYF. CDR3 bases: TGCAGTGCTAGAGATGACGGCTACGAGCAGTACTTC.